The source of this T cell receptor (beta chain) is a study of identical twins (dated by TCRdb to about 2016). A note on the overall study: To test whether fetal clonotypes persist, the study used deep sequencing on TCR alpha and beta repertoires from monozygotic twins, unrelated adults of various ages, and cord blood. To rule out contamination, the twin experiments were replicated at different times with different library preparation protocols. Results and caveats for the whole study, not just this receptor: Abundant cord blood beta clonotypes carried fewer insertions; young adult naive repertoires showed a weaker similar trend, while memory repertoires showed none. In monozygotic twins, recombination models systematically underestimated out-of-frame TCR alpha sharing, but the models matched the sharing seen between unrelated individuals. Because the same donors could not be followed over many years, the conclusions depended on cross-sectional statistical analysis. Zero-insertion analyses could be partly confounded by invariant T cells such as MAIT and iNKT, though diverse VJ usage argued against such confounding for most clonotypes. Excess twin sharing in beta out-of-frame sequences was weaker because fewer shared sequences lowered the signal-to-noise ratio. Compared with coincidental sharing between unrelated individuals, out-of-frame TCR alpha sequences shared between twins had an excess of sequences with low generation probability.

From its cysteine to its phenylalanine, the CDR3 spans 13 amino acids. CDR3 DNA only is kept here, 39 bases in frame from base 1. V is pared back by 2 bases and J by 5 bases, with 11 bases lying between the germline termini. Via the germline V gene, CDR1 is SGHRS and CDR2 YFSETQ. In regard to this clonotype: Its binding antigen is unknown. No clone much larger than this one lies a single base away; base qualities are absent.

All donors were healthy Caucasians. Receptor amplification or capture employed 5' RACE. The listed sequencing device is Illumina HiSeq 2000. A universal primer binding site was introduced by template switching, and a unique molecular identifier was present in the final cDNA, enabling accurate counting of TCR cDNA molecules. Specific primers in the conserved constant-segment region were used to synthesize first-strand cDNA for the TCR alpha and beta chains. To control for contamination, every cDNA library carried two barcodes: a SMART-Mk sample barcode plus Illumina barcodes. TruSeq adapter sequences along with Illumina sample barcodes were introduced in two successive PCR steps. TCR alpha and beta cDNA libraries were sequenced on the Illumina HiSeq platform with custom primers. In the paper's pipeline: MiGEC processed the raw reads to extract unique molecular identifiers, while MiXCR was used to determine the CDR3 positions. Recombination models were inferred per individual with the repgenHMM and IGoR tools using an EM algorithm. Shared clonotype analysis was performed with the tcR package in R, normalizing sharing by the product of cloneset sizes. To study raw recombination without the effects of thymic and clonal selection, out-of-frame nonproductive sequences were analyzed. TCRdb trimmed the raw reads at Q25, called clones with MiXCR and kept productive beta chains. Every CDR3 protein is listed once, alongside the most common genes and DNA of its rows. These V and J calls derive from TCRdb rather than the authors' analysis. The sample table lists some 1,700,000 distinct CDR3 sequences, less than 35% of them with a count of one. Clones ranked in the top ten supply 0.25% to 0.3% of the sample.

Sequenced: cord blood. This TCR derives from a newborn girl in good health. The chain joins TRBV5-1 to TRBJ2-7; no D gene can be assigned with confidence. The DNA is TGCGCCAGCAGCTTCGAAGCGCCCGACGAGCAGTACTTC. Its translation is CASSFEAPDEQYF.